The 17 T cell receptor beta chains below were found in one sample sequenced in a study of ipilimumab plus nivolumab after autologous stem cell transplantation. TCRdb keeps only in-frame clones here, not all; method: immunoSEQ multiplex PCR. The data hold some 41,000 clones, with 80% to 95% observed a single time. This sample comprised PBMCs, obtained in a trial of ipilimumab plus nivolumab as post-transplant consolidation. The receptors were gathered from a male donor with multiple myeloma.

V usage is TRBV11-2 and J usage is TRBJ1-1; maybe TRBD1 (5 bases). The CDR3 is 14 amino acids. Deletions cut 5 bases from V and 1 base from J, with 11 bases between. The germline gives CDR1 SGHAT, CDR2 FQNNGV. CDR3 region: CASSPLDRNTEAFF. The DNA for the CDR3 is TGTGCCAGCAGCCCCCTCGACAGGAACACTGAAGCTTTCTTT.

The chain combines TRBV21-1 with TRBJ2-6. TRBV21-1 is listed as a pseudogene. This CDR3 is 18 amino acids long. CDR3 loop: CASLLPGRTHSGANVLTF. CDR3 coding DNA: TGTGCCAGCTTACTGCCGGGACGGACACACTCTGGGGCCAACGTCCTGACTTTC.

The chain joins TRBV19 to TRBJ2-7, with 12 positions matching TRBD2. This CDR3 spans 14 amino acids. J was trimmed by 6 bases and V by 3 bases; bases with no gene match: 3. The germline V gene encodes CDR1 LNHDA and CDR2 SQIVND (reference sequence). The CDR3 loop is CASSIGLAGFEQYF. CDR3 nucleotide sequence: TGTGCCAGTAGTATTGGACTAGCGGGATTCGAGCAGTACTTC.

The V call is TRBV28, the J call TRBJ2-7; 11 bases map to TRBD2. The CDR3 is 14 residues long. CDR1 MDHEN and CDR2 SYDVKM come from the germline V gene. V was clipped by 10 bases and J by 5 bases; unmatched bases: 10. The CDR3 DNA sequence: TGTGCCACCTCCCGCCCGGGACTAGCGGACGAGCAGTACTTC. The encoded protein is CATSRPGLADEQYF.

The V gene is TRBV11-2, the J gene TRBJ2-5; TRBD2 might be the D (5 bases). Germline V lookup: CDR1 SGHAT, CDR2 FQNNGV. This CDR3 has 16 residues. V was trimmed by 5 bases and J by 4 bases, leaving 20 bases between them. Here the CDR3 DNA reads TGTGCCAGCAGCCCGTTGACCCCCGGGGAGATAGAGACCCAGTACTTC. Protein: CASSPLTPGEIETQYF.

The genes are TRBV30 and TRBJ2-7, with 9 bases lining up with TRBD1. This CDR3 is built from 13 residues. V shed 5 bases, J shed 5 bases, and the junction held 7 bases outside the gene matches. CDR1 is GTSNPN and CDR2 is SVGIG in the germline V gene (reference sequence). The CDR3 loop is CAWAGTGYHEQYF. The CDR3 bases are TGTGCCTGGGCCGGGACAGGGTATCACGAGCAGTACTTC.

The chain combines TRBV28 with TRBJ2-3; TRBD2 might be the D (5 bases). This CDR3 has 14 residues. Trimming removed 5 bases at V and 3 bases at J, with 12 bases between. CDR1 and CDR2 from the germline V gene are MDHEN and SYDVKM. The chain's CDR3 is CASSLRTGTDTQYF. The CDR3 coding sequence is TGTGCCAGCAGTCTCCGGACTGGAACAGATACGCAGTATTTT.

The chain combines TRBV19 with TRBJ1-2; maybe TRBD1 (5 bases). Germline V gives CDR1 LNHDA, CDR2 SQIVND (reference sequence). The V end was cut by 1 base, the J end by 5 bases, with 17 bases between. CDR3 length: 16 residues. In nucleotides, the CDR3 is TGTGCCAGTAGTATAGCGGGGGGTATCCCACGTTATGGCTACACCTTC. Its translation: CASSIAGGIPRYGYTF.

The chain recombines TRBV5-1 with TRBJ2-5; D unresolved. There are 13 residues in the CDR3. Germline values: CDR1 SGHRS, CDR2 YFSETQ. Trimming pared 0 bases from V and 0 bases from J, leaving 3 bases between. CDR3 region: CASSLGDQETQYF. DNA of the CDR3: TGCGCCAGCAGCTTGGGGGACCAAGAGACCCAGTACTTC.

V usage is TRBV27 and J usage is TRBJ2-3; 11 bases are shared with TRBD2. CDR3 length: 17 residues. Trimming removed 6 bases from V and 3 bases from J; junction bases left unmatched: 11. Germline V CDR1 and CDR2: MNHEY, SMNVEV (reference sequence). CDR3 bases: TGTGCCAGCAGCACCCGCCTTAGCGGGGGGGGGACAGATACGCAGTATTTT. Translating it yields CASSTRLSGGGTDTQYF.

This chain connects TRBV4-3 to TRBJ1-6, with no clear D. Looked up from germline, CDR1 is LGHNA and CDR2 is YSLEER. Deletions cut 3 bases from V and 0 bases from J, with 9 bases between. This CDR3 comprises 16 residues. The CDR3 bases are TGCGCCAGCAGCCAGGATGGGAGCTCCTATAATTCACCCCTCCACTTT. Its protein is CASSQDGSSYNSPLHF.

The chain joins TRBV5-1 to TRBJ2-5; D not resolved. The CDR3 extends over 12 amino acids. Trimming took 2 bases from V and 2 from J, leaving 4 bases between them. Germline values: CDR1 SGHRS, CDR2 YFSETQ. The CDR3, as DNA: TGCGCCAGCAGCTTCCCACAAGAGACCCAGTACTTC. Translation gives CASSFPQETQYF.

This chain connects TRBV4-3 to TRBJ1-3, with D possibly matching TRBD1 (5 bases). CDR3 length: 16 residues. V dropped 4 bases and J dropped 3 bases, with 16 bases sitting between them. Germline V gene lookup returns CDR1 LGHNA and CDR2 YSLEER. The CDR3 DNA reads TGCGCCAGCAGCCGCTTAACTGGGGCGAATGGAAACACCATATATTTT. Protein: CASSRLTGANGNTIYF.

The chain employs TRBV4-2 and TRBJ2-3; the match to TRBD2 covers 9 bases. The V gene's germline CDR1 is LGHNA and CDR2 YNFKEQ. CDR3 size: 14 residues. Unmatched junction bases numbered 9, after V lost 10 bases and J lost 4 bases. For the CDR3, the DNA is TGTGCCACCGGGACTAGCAATCGCGCAGATACGCAGTATTTT. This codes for CATGTSNRADTQYF.

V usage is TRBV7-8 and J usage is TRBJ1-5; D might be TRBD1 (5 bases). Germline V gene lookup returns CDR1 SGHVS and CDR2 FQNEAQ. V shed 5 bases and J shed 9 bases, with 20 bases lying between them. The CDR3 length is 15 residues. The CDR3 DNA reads TGTGCCAGCAGCGCGTTGGGACGGATCGGGGGGCCCCAGCATTTT. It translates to CASSALGRIGGPQHF.

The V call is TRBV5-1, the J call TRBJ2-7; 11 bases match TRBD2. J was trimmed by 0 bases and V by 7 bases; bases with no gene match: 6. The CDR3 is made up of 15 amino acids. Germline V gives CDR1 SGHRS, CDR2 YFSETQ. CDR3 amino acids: CASATSGGISYEQYF. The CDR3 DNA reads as TGCGCCAGCGCTACTAGCGGGGGAATCTCCTACGAGCAGTACTTC.

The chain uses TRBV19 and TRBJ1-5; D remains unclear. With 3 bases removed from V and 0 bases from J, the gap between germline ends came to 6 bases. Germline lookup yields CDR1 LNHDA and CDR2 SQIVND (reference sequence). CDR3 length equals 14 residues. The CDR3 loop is CASSMSYSNQPQHF. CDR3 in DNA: TGTGCCAGTAGTATGAGTTATAGCAATCAGCCCCAGCATTTT.